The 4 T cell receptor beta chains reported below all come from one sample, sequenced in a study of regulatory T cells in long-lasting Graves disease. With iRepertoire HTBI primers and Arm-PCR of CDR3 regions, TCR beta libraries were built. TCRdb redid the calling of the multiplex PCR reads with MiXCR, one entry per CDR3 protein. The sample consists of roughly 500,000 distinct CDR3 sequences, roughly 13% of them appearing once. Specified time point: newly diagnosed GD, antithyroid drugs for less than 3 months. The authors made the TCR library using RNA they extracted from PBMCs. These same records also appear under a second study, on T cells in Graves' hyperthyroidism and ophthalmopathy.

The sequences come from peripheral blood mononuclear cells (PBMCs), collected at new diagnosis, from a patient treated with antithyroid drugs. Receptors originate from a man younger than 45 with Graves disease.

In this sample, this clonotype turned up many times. The CDR3 reads CATSEGSWNTGELFF. The CDR3 region has the DNA TGTGCCACCAGTGAGGGTTCCTGGAACACCGGGGAGCTGTTTTTT. The genes are TRBV24-1 and TRBJ2-2; D remains ambiguous. V was trimmed by 4 bases and J by 1 base, leaving 9 bases between them. The CDR3 is 15 amino acids. The germline V gene has CDR1 KGHDR and CDR2 SFDVKD.

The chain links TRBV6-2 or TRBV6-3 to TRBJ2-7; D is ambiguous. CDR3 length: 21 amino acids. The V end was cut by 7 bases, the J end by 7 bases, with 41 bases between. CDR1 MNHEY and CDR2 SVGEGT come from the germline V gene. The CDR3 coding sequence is TGTGCCAGCATTAGGGAAAAGCTGGGGAAGGCTCCGGCACCCCCCTGGCGGGAGCAGTACTTC. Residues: CASIREKLGKAPAPPWREQYF.

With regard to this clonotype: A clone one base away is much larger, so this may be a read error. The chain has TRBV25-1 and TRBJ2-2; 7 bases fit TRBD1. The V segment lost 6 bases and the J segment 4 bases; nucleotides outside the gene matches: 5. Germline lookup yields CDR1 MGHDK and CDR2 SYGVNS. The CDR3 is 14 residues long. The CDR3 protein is CASSSGQITGELFF. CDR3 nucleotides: TGTGCCAGCAGCTCGGGACAGATCACCGGGGAGCTGTTTTTT.

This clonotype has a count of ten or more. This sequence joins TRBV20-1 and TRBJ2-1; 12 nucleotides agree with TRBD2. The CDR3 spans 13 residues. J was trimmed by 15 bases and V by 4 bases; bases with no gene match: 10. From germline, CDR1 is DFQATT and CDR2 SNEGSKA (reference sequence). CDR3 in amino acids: CSAKSLAGGPLFF. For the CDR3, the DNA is TGCAGTGCTAAGTCTCTAGCGGGAGGGCCACTGTTCTTC.